The present TCR beta chain was sequenced within a study of Graves' ophthalmopathy and Graves' hyperthyroidism. This clonotype was counted a few times. A single base separates this from a much larger clone, so it may be a read error. From RNA, the CDR3 regions of TCR beta chains were amplified and sequenced. HTBI primers served in a first-round RT-PCR, which a second-round multiplex PCR followed. TCRdb re-derived calls from the multiplex PCR reads in MiXCR, one entry per CDR3 protein. The data contain more than 1,000,000 distinct CDR3 sequences, about 40% of them seen just once; the ten biggest clones take up 8.5% to 14%. V was cut by 6 bases and J by 8 bases, with 22 bases left in between. The CDR3 covers 15 residues. CDR1 and CDR2 (germline): SGHVS, FQNEAQ.

The material sequenced was peripheral blood or thyroid tissue (not recorded which). This chain links TRBV7-8 with TRBJ2-5, with a possible D match to TRBD2 (5 bases). The source of this sequence is an adult man with Graves' hyperthyroidism. CDR3 in amino acids: CASRSREWLSGTQYF. CDR3 nucleotide sequence: TGTGCCAGCAGGTCAAGGGAGTGGCTATCAGGAACCCAGTACTTC.